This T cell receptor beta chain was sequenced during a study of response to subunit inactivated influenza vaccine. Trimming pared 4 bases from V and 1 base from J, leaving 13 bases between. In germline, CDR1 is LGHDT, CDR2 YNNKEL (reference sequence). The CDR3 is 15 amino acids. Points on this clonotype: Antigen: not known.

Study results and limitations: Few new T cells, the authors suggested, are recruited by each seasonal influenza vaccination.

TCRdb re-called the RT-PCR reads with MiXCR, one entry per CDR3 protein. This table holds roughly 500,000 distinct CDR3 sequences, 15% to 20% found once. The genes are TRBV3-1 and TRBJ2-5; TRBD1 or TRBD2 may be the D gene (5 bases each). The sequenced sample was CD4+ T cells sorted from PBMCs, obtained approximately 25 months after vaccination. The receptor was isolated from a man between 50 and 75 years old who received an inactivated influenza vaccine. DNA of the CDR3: TGTGCCAGCAGCCCGAGGGGAGTTTCCCAAGAGACCCAGTACTTC. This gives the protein CASSPRGVSQETQYF.